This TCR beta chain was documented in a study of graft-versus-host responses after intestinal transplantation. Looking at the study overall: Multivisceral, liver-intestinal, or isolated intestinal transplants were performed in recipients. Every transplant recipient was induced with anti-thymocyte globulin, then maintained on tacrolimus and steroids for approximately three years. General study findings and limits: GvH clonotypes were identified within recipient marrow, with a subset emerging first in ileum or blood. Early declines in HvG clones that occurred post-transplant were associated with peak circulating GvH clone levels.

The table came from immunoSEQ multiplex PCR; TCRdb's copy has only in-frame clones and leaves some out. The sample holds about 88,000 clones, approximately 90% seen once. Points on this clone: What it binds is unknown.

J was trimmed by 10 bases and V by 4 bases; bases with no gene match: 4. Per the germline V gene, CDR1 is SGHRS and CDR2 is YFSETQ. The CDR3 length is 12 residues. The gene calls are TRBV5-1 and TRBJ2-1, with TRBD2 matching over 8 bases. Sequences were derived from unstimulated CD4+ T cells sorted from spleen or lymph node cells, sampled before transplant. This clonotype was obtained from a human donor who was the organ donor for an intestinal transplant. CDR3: CASSPLAGEQFF. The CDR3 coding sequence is TGCGCCAGCAGCCCATTAGCGGGGGAGCAGTTCTTC.